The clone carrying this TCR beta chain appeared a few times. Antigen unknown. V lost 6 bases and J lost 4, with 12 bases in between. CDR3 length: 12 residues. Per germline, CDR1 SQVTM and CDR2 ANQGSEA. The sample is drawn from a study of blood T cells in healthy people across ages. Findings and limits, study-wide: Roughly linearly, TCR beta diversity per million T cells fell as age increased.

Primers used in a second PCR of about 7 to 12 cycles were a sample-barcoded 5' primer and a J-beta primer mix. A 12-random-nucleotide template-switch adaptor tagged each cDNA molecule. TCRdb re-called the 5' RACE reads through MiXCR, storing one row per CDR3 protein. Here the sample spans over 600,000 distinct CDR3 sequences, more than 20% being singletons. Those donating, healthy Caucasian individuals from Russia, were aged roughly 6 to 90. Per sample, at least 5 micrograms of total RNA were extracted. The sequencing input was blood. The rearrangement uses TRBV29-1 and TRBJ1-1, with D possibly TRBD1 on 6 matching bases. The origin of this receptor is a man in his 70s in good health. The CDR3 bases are TGCAGCGTGCACAGGGATGGCACTGAAGCTTTCTTT. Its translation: CSVHRDGTEAFF.